The 25 T cell receptor beta chains below all came from one sample that was sequenced in a study of CD8+CD57+ T cells in acquired aplastic anemia. By flow cytometry, patients selected for sequencing had shown an expansion of CD8+CD57+ cells. CDR3 and TCR beta VDJ profiling relied on a genomic DNA template. TCRdb re-derived calls from the reads in MiXCR, one entry per CDR3 protein. Of more than 250,000 distinct CDR3 sequences in the sample, approximately 82% were seen once. Material: sorted CD4+, CD8+, or CD8+CD57+ T cells (not recorded which) from PBMCs. The origin of the receptors is a human donor with aplastic anemia.

This sequence joins TRBV6-2 or TRBV6-3 and TRBJ1-2; D call uncertain. The ends were cut back, 6 bases at V and 4 bases at J, with 18 bases in the middle. The CDR3 spans 15 residues. CDR1 and CDR2 (germline): MNHEY, SVGEGT. CDR3: CASSHNTDQTYGYTF. DNA for the CDR3: TGTGCCAGCAGCCACAACACCGACCAAACCTATGGCTACACCTTC.

Comment on this clonotype: It is unclear where the CDR3 begins or ends on the DNA, so no DNA is shown, and the CDR3 is as TCRdb lists it. V usage is TRBV7-4 and J usage is TRBJ2-5; the table assigns TRBD2, which was not confirmed against the DNA. Both ends counted, the CDR3 spans 14 residues. Germline V gene sequence: CDR1 SGHVT, CDR2 SQSDAQ. This chain's CDR3 is CASSEGTYEQYFGF.

A single count supports this clonotype. V gene TRBV3-1 combines with J gene TRBJ1-1; D is ambiguous. The CDR3 loop spans 14 amino acids. V lost 4 bases, J lost 1 base, and 10 bases lay in between. CDR1 LGHDT and CDR2 YNNKEL come from the germline V gene (reference sequence). CDR3 sequence reads: CASSLVGSNTEAFF. CDR3 nucleotides: TGTGCCAGCAGCCTGGTTGGATCGAACACTGAAGCTTTCTTT.

Worth noting for this clonotype: At one boundary the junction diverges from the germline segment, which might be a read error. This chain joins TRBV7-3 and TRBJ2-5; D remains unclear. The CDR3 is 15 amino acids. Germline CDR1 and CDR2: SGHTA and FQGTGA. The CDR3 loop reads CASSDYSINTEALYF. For the CDR3, the DNA is TGCGCCAGCAGCGATTACAGCATCAACACTGAAGCTTTGTACTTC.

A word on this clonotype: Given the absence of the conserved phenylalanine or tryptophan at the CDR3 end, a read error is likely. The limits of the CDR3 on the DNA are not certain, so only TCRdb's listed CDR3 is given. J is TRBJ2-3 and V is TRBV7-2. The CDR3 contains 13 residues when both ends are counted. Germline-derived CDR1 and CDR2 are SGHTA and FQGNSA. This chain's CDR3 is CASSLLRQDNYGY.

A word on this clonotype: The limits of the CDR3 on the DNA are not certain, so only TCRdb's listed CDR3 is given. The CDR3 region is CASGGAGDIQYFGYF. The gene calls are TRBV9 and TRBJ2-5; the table's TRBD1 call for D was not verified on the DNA. The CDR3 is 15 residues long, ends included. Germline assignment: CDR1 SGDLS and CDR2 YYNGEE.

This chain joins TRBV15 and TRBJ2-1, with 8 bases aligning to TRBD2. CDR1 LNHNV and CDR2 YYDKDF come from the germline V gene (reference sequence). Losses at the gene ends were 10 bases for V and 9 bases for J; bases not matched to a gene: 20. CDR3 length equals 16 residues. Here the CDR3 reads CASGFPTSGLHPEQFF. CDR3 in DNA: TGTGCCAGCGGCTTCCCCACTAGCGGACTTCATCCTGAGCAGTTCTTC.

On this clonotype: The junction shows a germline mismatch at one end, possibly a read error. The chain joins TRBV24-1 to TRBJ2-3; 10 bases align to TRBD2. This CDR3 is 14 amino acids long. The V gene's germline CDR1 is KGHDR and CDR2 SFDVKD. The CDR3 DNA reads TGTGCCACCGGGTCTAGCGGGGGTCCGGATGCGCAGTATTTC. Encoded protein: CATGSSGGPDAQYF.

The chain uses TRBV5-6 and TRBJ1-1; no reliable D call. The CDR3 is 14 residues long. V lost 0 bases, J lost 0 bases, and 6 bases lay in between. Looked up from germline, CDR1 is SGHDT and CDR2 is YYEEEE. CDR3 sequence (DNA): TGTGCCAGCAGCTTGGAGAGGTTGAACACTGAAGCTTTCTTT. This translates into CASSLERLNTEAFF.

A remark on this clonotype: The CDR3 does not end in the conserved phenylalanine or tryptophan, so this is likely a read error. The DNA is left out, because the CDR3 cannot be placed on it with certainty; the CDR3 is given as TCRdb lists it. This rearrangement joins TRBV7-8 to TRBJ2-5; the DNA was not used to check the table's D call, TRBD2. Ends included, the CDR3 has 16 residues. Germline CDR1 is SGHVS and CDR2 is FQNEAQ. CDR3 region: CASSLAGGPDAQSLGP.

The rearrangement joins TRBV7-6 to TRBJ1-2, with 9 bases matching TRBD1. The germline V gene encodes CDR1 SGHVS and CDR2 FNYEAQ. After removal of 3 bases from V and 2 bases from J, the junction contained 7 bases not matched to a gene. This CDR3 is built from 16 residues. This CDR3 reads CASSFPGQGSNYGYTF. The CDR3 DNA sequence: TGTGCCAGCAGCTTCCCGGGACAGGGCTCAAACTATGGCTACACCTTC.

About this clonotype: The germline gene is not matched at one end of the junction; a read error may be the cause. CDR3 bases: TGTGCCGGCAGCTCGGAGAGGTGGGGGTCACACCATCACTTT. Translating it yields CAGSSERWGSHHHF. The V call is TRBV7-3, the J call TRBJ1-6, with D possibly TRBD1 on 5 matching bases. CDR1 is SGHTA and CDR2 is FQGTGA in the germline V gene. This CDR3 has 14 amino acids.

To note about this clonotype: The final CDR3 position lacks the conserved phenylalanine or tryptophan, pointing to a likely read error. No DNA is shown, since the ends of the CDR3 on it are uncertain; the CDR3 is the one TCRdb lists. The chain employs TRBV7-9 and TRBJ2-3; TRBD1, as called in the table, went unchecked against the DNA. Inclusive of both ends, the CDR3 amounts to 13 amino acids. CDR1 is SEHNR, CDR2 FQNEAQ, per germline (reference sequence). CDR3 residues: CASGSDRAVSQHY.

About this clonotype itself: The CDR3 does not end in the conserved phenylalanine or tryptophan, so this is likely a read error. J is TRBJ2-2 and V is TRBV11-2, with D possibly being TRBD2 (6 bases). The CDR3 is 19 amino acids. Germline CDR1 reads SGHAT; CDR2 reads FQNNGV. V lost 4 bases, J lost 3 bases, and 24 bases lay in between. CDR3 sequence: CASSWGGGSNYGYTGELFS. CDR3 DNA: TGTGCCAGCAGCTGGGGTGGAGGGTCAAACTATGGCTACACCGGGGAGCTGTTTTCT.

Points on this clonotype: Relative to the germline gene, one junction end is altered; a read error may explain this. The chain employs TRBV5-1 and TRBJ2-5, with 9 bases aligning to TRBD1. The CDR3 has 16 residues. CDR1 SGHRS and CDR2 YFSETQ come from the germline V gene. The CDR3 DNA reads TGTGCCAGCAGCCTAGGGACAGGGAGCCGAGGGGAGACCCAGTACTTC. Protein sequence: CASSLGTGSRGETQYF.

V gene TRBV13 combines with J gene TRBJ2-1, with D possibly TRBD1 on 6 matching bases. V lost 2 bases and J 6 bases, leaving 11 bases between the germline ends. CDR1 PRHDT and CDR2 FYEKMQ come from the germline V gene (reference sequence). The CDR3 sequence is 14 residues long. The CDR3 sequence is CASSLIGTSNEQFF. Written as DNA, the CDR3 is TGTGCCAGCAGCTTAATCGGGACAAGCAATGAGCAGTTCTTC.

In the case of this clonotype: It is likely a read error, because the conserved phenylalanine at the end of the CDR3 is missing. Because the CDR3's place on the DNA is in doubt, the DNA is left out and the CDR3 is given as listed by TCRdb. J is TRBJ2-5 and V is TRBV7-8; the table assigns TRBD2, which was not confirmed against the DNA. The CDR3 is 13 residues long, ends included. CDR1 is SGHVS and CDR2 is FQNEAQ in the germline V gene. This CDR3 reads CASTSPGGATQQY.

This chain joins TRBV2 and TRBJ1-2, with TRBD1 identical over 7 bases. Germline assignment: CDR1 SNHLY and CDR2 FYNNEI. CDR3 length: 14 residues. Trimming removed 4 bases from V and 4 bases from J; junction bases left unmatched: 6. The CDR3 bases are TGTGCCAGCAGTGGGGACAGTACGTTCTATGGCTACACCTTC. This codes for CASSGDSTFYGYTF.

The table lists this clonotype with a count of one. The junction departs from the called germline gene at one end, perhaps through a read error. The CDR3 nucleotides read TGTGCCAGCGGGGGAGGGGGCAAGGATGAGACGTATTATTTC. It specifies CASGGGGKDETYYF. The chain uses TRBV2 and TRBJ2-5; TRBD1 or TRBD2 may be the D gene (7 bases each). CDR3 length: 14 residues. The germline V gene has CDR1 SNHLY and CDR2 FYNNEI.

Written as DNA, the CDR3 is TGTGCCAGCAGCTTAGTACCCGGGGAGCTGTTTTTTCAATTCTTC. Its translation: CASSLVPGELFFQFF. The chain joins TRBV7-9 to TRBJ2-1, with D tentatively TRBD2 (5 bases). With 1 base removed from V and 16 bases from J, the gap between germline ends came to 23 bases. Germline assignment: CDR1 SEHNR and CDR2 FQNEAQ (reference sequence). This CDR3 has 15 amino acids. The variable domain in full, with the rest retrieved from reference TRBV7-9 and TRBJ2-1, is DTGVSQNPRHKITKRGQNVTFRCDPISEHNRLYWYRQTLGQGPEFLTYFQNEAQLEKSRLLSDRFSAERPKGSFSTLEIQRTEQGDSAMYLCASSLVPGELFFQFFGPGTRLTVL.

The chain employs TRBV7-9 and TRBJ1-2; tentatively, D is TRBD1 (6 bases). The CDR3 is 16 amino acids. Looked up from germline, CDR1 is SEHNR and CDR2 is FQNEAQ (reference sequence). V lost 1 base to trimming and J lost 11 bases, with 23 bases between them. CDR3 coding DNA: TGTGCCAGCAGCTTAGAGGGGGGTCGCGTCGTGCAGTATTACACCTTC. Translation: CASSLEGGRVVQYYTF.

The V gene is TRBV7-9, the J gene TRBJ2-1; D remains ambiguous. This CDR3 has 16 amino acids. Germline CDR1 is SEHNR and CDR2 is FQNEAQ (reference sequence). Trimming cost V 1 base and J 7 bases, with 17 bases left between them. As DNA, the CDR3 is TGTGCCAGCAGCTTAGGATCTGCAGTGAGGAGAAATGAGCAGTTCTTC. This gives the protein CASSLGSAVRRNEQFF.

With regard to this clonotype: At one end the junction does not follow the germline gene, possibly because of a read error. This chain joins TRBV24-1 and TRBJ2-1; 10 nucleotides match TRBD2. The CDR3 has 13 amino acids. Germline loops: CDR1 KGHDR, CDR2 SFDVKD. The CDR3 spells CATRDKLAGSLSF. The CDR3 DNA sequence: TGTGCCACCAGAGACAAACTAGCGGGAAGTCTGTCCTTC.

There are a few counts of this clonotype. The chain uses TRBV10-3 and TRBJ1-2; D may be TRBD1 (5 bases). CDR3 length: 14 amino acids. The germline V gene has CDR1 ENHRY and CDR2 SYGVKD. Trimming shortened V by 2 bases and J by 4 bases, and 11 bases separated the two germline ends. The CDR3 nucleotides are TGTGCCATCAGTGAGCCGCGACAGCCCTATGGCTACACCTTC. Its protein product is CAISEPRQPYGYTF.

This clonotype appeared a single time. The chain carries TRBV7-9 and TRBJ1-1, with D possibly TRBD1 on 5 matching bases. In germline, CDR1 is SEHNR, CDR2 FQNEAQ (reference sequence). The length of the CDR3 is 15 residues. The V gene lost 1 base and the J gene lost 13 bases, with 22 bases spanning the gap. The CDR3 sequence is CASSLVGSFGANVFF. The CDR3, as DNA: TGTGCCAGCAGCTTAGTGGGAAGCTTCGGGGCCAACGTTTTCTTT. Based on the CDR3 plus reference TRBV7-9 and TRBJ1-1, the full variable domain is DTGVSQNPRHKITKRGQNVTFRCDPISEHNRLYWYRQTLGQGPEFLTYFQNEAQLEKSRLLSDRFSAERPKGSFSTLEIQRTEQGDSAMYLCASSLVGSFGANVFFGQGTRLTVV.